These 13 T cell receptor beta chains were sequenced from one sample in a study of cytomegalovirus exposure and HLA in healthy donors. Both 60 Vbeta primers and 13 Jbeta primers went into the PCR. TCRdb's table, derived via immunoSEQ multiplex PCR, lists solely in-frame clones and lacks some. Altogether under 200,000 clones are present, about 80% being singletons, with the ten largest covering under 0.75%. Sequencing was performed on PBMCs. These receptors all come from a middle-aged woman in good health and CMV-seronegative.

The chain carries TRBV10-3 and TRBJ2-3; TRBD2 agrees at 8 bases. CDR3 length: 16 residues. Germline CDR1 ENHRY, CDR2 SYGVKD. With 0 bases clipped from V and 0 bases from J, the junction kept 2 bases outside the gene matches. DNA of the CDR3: TGTGCCATCAGTGAGTCTCTAGCGGGTAGCACAGATACGCAGTATTTT. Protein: CAISESLAGSTDTQYF.

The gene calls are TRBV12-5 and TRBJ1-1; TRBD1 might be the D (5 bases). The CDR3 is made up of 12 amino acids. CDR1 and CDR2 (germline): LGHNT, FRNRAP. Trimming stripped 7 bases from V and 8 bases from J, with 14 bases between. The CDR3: CASVGAKEEAFF. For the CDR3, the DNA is TGTGCTAGTGTTGGGGCAAAGGAGGAAGCTTTCTTT.

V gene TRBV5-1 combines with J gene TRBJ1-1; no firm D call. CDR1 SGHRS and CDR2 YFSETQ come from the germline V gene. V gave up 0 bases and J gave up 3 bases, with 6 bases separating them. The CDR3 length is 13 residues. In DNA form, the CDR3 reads TGCGCCAGCAGCTTGGACGGGGACACTGAAGCTTTCTTT. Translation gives CASSLDGDTEAFF.

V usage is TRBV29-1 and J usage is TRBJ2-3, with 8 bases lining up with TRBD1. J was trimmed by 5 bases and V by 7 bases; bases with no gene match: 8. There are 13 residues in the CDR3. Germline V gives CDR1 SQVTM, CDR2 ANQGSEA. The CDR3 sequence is CSERTGWRDTQYF. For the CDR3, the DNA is TGCAGCGAGCGGACAGGGTGGAGAGATACGCAGTATTTT.

The CDR3 coding sequence is TGCAGCGTTGCTACAGGGCGAGGACAGCCCCAGCATTTT. This codes for CSVATGRGQPQHF. This chain links TRBV29-1 with TRBJ1-5; the D gene is possibly TRBD1 (6 bases). Germline lookup yields CDR1 SQVTM and CDR2 ANQGSEA. The CDR3 length is 13 residues. Trimming stripped 4 bases from V and 7 bases from J, with 14 bases between.

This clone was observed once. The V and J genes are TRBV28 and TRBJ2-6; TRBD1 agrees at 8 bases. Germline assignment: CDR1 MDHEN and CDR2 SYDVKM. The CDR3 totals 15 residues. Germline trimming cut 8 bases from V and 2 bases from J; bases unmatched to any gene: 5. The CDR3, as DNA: TGTGCCAGCTCCGACAGGGGAGCTGGGGCCAACGTCCTGACTTTC. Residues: CASSDRGAGANVLTF.

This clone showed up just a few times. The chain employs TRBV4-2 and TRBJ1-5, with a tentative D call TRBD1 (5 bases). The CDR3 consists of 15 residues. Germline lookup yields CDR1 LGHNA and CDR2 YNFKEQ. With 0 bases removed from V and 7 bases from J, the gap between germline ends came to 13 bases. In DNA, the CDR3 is TGTGCCAGCAGCCAAGATGGGGGGGAAAGACAGCCCCAGCATTTT. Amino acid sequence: CASSQDGGERQPQHF.

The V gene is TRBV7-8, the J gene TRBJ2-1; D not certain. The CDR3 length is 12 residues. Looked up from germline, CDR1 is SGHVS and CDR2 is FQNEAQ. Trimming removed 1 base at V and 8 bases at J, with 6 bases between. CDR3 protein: CASSLVSDEQFF. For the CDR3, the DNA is TGTGCCAGCAGCTTAGTCAGCGATGAGCAGTTCTTC.

For the CDR3, the DNA is TGTGCCAGCAGCATACGACAGGGCTACACTGAAGCTTTCTTT. Its protein product is CASSIRQGYTEAFF. The J gene is TRBJ1-1, the V gene TRBV21-1; TRBD1 reflects the table's D call only, with no check against the DNA. TRBV21-1 is a documented pseudogene. The CDR3 covers 14 residues.

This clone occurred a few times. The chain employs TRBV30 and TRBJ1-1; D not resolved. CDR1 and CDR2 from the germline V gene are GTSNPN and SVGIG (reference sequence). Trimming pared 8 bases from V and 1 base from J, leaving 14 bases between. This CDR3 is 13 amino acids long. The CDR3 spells CALREGWNTEAFF. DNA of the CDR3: TGTGCCCTGAGGGAGGGCTGGAACACTGAAGCTTTCTTT.

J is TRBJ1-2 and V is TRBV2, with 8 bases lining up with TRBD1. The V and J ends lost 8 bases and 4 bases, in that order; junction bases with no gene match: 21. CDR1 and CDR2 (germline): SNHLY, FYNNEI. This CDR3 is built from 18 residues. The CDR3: CASEGQGAIPHHGYGYTF. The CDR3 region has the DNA TGTGCCAGCGAGGGGCAGGGGGCGATACCCCACCACGGCTATGGCTACACCTTC.

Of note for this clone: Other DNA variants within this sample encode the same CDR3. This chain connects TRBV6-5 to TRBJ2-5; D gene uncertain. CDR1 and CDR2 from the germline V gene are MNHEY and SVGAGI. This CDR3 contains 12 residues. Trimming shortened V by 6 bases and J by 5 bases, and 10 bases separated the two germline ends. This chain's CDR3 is CASSPTRETQYF. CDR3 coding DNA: TGTGCCAGCAGCCCCACGCGCGAGACCCAGTACTTC.

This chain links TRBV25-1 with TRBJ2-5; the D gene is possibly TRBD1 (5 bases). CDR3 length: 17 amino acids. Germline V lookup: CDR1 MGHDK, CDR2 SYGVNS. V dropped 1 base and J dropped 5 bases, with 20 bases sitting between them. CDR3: CASSEWGTLGSRETQYF. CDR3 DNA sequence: TGTGCCAGCAGTGAATGGGGCACGCTGGGCAGCAGGGAGACCCAGTACTTC.